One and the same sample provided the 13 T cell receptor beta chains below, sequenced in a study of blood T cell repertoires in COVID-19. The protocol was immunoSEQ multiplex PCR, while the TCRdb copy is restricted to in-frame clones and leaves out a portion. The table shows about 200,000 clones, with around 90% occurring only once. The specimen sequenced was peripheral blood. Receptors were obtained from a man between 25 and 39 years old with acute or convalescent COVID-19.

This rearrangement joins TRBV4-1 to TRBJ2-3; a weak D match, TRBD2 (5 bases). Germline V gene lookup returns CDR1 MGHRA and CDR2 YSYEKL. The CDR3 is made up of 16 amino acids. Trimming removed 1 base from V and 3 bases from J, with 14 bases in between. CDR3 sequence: CASSQGVGVGTDTQYF. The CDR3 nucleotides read TGCGCCAGCAGCCAAGGGGTGGGAGTGGGTACAGATACGCAGTATTTT.

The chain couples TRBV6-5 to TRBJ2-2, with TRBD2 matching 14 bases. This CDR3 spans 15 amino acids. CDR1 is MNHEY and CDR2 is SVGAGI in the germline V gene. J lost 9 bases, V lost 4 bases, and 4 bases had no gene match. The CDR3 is CASSSRTSGRWELFF. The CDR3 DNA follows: TGTGCCAGCAGTTCCCGGACTAGCGGGAGGTGGGAGCTGTTTTTT.

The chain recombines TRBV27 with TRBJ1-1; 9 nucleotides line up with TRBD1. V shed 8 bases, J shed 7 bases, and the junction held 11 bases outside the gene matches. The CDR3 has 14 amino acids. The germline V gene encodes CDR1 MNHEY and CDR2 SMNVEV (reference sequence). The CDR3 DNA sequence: TGTGCCAGCCGAGAAGGGACAGGGTATAATGAAGCTTTCTTT. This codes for CASREGTGYNEAFF.

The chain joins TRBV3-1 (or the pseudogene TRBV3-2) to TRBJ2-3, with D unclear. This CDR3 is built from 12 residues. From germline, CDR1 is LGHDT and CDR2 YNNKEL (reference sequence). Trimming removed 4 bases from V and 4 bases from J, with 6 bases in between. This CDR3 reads CASSLYPDTQYF. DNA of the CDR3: TGTGCCAGCAGCCTCTATCCAGATACGCAGTATTTT.

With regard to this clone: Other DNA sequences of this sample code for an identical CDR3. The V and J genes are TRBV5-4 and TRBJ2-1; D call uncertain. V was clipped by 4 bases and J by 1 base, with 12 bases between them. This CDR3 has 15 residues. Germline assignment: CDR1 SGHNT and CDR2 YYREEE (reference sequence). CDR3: CASSLGGVSYNEQFF. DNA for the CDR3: TGTGCCAGCAGCCTAGGTGGCGTATCCTACAATGAGCAGTTCTTC. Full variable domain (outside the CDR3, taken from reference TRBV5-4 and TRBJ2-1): ETGVTQSPTHLIKTRGQQVTLRCSSQSGHNTVSWYQQALGQGPQFIFQYYREEENGRGNFPPRFSGLQFPNYSSELNVNALELDDSALYLCASSLGGVSYNEQFFGPGTRLTVL.

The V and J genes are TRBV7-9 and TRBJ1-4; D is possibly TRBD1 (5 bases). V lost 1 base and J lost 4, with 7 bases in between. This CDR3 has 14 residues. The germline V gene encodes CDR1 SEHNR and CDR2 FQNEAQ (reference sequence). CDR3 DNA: TGTGCCAGCAGCTTAGGGGGCGATAATGAAAAACTGTTTTTT. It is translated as CASSLGGDNEKLFF.

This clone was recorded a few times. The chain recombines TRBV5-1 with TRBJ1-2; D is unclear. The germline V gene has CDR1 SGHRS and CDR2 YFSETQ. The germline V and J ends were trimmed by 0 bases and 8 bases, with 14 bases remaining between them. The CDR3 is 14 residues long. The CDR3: CASSLDLGSRGYTF. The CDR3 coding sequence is TGCGCCAGCAGCTTGGATTTGGGCTCAAGAGGCTACACCTTC. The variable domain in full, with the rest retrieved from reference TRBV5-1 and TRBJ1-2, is KAGVTQTPRYLIKTRGQQVTLSCSPISGHRSVSWYQQTPGQGLQFLFEYFSETQRNKGNFPGRFSGRQFSNSRSEMNVSTLELGDSALYLCASSLDLGSRGYTFGSGTRLTVV.

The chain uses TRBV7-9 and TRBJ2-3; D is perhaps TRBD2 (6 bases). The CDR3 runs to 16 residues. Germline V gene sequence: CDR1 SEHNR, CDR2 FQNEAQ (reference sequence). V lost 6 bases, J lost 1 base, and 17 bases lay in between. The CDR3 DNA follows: TGTGCCAGCAGTCAAGGTGGCGGCGGGGGCACAGATACGCAGTATTTT. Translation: CASSQGGGGGTDTQYF.

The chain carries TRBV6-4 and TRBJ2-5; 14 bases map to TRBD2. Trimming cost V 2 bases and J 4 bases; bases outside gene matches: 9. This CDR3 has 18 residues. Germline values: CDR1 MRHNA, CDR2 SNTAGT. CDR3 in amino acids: CASSDPLGLAGEGETQYF. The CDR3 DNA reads TGTGCCAGCAGTGACCCCCTGGGACTAGCGGGAGAGGGAGAGACCCAGTACTTC.

The CDR3 loop is CASSVVGTSSYNEQFF. The CDR3 DNA sequence: TGTGCCAGCAGCGTAGTCGGGACTAGCTCCTACAATGAGCAGTTCTTC. This chain links TRBV9 with TRBJ2-1; 8 positions match TRBD2. Germline V CDR1 and CDR2: SGDLS, YYNGEE. The CDR3 covers 16 residues. With 0 bases clipped from V and 0 bases from J, the junction kept 2 bases outside the gene matches.

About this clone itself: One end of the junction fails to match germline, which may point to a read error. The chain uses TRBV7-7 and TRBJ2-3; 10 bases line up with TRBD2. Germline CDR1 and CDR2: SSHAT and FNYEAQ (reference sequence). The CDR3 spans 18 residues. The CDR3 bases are TGTGCTAGCAGCCCAACCCCCGGGGGAGCGGGGGGGACAGATACGCAGTATTTT. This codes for CASSPTPGGAGGTDTQYF.

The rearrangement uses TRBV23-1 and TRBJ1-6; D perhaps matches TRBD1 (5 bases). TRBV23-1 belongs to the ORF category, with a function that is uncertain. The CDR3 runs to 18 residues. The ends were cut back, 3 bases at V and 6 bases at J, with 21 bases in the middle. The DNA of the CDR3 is TGCGCCAGCAGTCACCGATGGAGGGGTGACTGGTCTAATTCACCCCTCCACTTT. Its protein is CASSHRWRGDWSNSPLHF.

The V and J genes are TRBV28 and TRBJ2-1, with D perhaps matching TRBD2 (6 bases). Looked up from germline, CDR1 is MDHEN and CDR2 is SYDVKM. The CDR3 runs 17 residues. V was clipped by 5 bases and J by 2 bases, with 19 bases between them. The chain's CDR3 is CASSLMPGGVAYNEQFF. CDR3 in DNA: TGTGCCAGCAGTCTCATGCCGGGCGGGGTAGCCTACAATGAGCAGTTCTTC. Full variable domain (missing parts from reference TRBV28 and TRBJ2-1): DVKVTQSSRYLVKRTGEKVFLECVQDMDHENMFWYRQDPGLGLRLIYFSYDVKMKEKGDIPEGYSVSREKKERFSLILESASTNQTSMYLCASSLMPGGVAYNEQFFGPGTRLTVL.